Listed below are T cell receptor beta chains from one sample, sequenced in a study of response to subunit inactivated influenza vaccine. TCRdb used MiXCR to reprocess the RT-PCR reads, holding one entry per CDR3 protein. The sample yields hundreds of thousands of distinct CDR3 sequences, 13% to 15% seen once. The sequenced sample was PBMCs from blood, obtained less than 15 days before vaccination. The receptors were sampled from a man over 45 who received an inactivated influenza vaccine. Both conserved end residues are part of each CDR3. The D gene is left open where the match is weak. A clone size is listed for some rows: how often the clone was seen (once, few, many), or a class if it is expanded.

d_call	v_call	j_call	clone_size	cdr3_nt	cdr3_aa
TRBD2	TRBV20-1	TRBJ2-7	few	TGCAGTGCTAGAGATTTTCTAGCGGGATTCCACGAGCAGTACTTC	CSARDFLAGFHEQYF
-	TRBV18	TRBJ2-5	few	TGTGCCAGCTCACCTCCTGCAGAGACCCAGTACTTC	CASSPPAETQYF
-	TRBV27	TRBJ2-3	-	TGTGCCAGCAGTTACTCCGGGGTTGGGGATACGCAGTATTTT	CASSYSGVGDTQYF
-	TRBV7-3	TRBJ2-2	few	TGTGCCAGCAGCTTAAGTAGTCGCGGGAACACCGGGGAGCTGTTTTTT	CASSLSSRGNTGELFF
-	TRBV20-1	TRBJ1-1	few	TGCAGTGCGCCCACGGGGAACACTGAAGCTTTCTTT	CSAPTGNTEAFF
TRBD2	TRBV28	TRBJ2-1	few	TGTGCCAGCAGTAACCCTAGCGGGGGGAACAATGAGCAGTTCTTC	CASSNPSGGNNEQFF
-	TRBV6-5	TRBJ2-2	-	TGTGCCAGCAGTTACACCGGGGGGCCCACCGGGGAGCTGTTTTTT	CASSYTGGPTGELFF
TRBD2	TRBV20-1	TRBJ2-3	many	TGCAGTGCTAGAGCTCCCGGGACTAGCGGGGGGGCAGCGACAGATACGCAGTATTTT	CSARAPGTSGGAATDTQYF
TRBD1	TRBV28	TRBJ2-7	-	TGTGCCAGCAGTTTGTACGACAGGGTCAGGGACGAGCAGTACTTC	CASSLYDRVRDEQYF
TRBD1	TRBV6-2/TRBV6-3	TRBJ2-6	few	TGTGCCAGCACCCGGGACAGCGTCCTGACTTTC	CASTRDSVLTF
-	TRBV10-3	TRBJ1-1	few	TGTGCCATCAGTGAACACAAAAAGAACACTGAAGCTTTCTTT	CAISEHKKNTEAFF
TRBD2	TRBV6-1	TRBJ2-1	many	TGTGCCAGCAGTCCGAGCGGGAGTTACGCGGCTGAGCAGTTCTTC	CASSPSGSYAAEQFF
TRBD2	TRBV5-1	TRBJ2-5	few	TGCGCCAGCAGCTCACGGACTAGCCCCTCTCTTGACCAGTACTTC	CASSSRTSPSLDQYF
-	TRBV5-1	TRBJ2-7	-	TGCGCCAGCCGCCTTTGGGACCGGGGGACCTACGAGCAGTACTTC	CASRLWDRGTYEQYF
-	TRBV11-2	TRBJ2-1	many	TGTGCCAGCAGCCTATTGAACTACCAGGAGTTCTTC	CASSLLNYQEFF
TRBD1	TRBV7-9	TRBJ2-1	-	TGTGCCAGCAGCCCCGGACAGGGTTTGGGGGTCGATGGGCAGTTCTTC	CASSPGQGLGVDGQFF
-	TRBV12-3/TRBV12-4	TRBJ2-1	few	TGTGCCAGCAGTTCTAGGGACCGGGACAATGAGCAGTTCTTC	CASSSRDRDNEQFF